Sequencing of this TCR beta chain was carried out in a study of blood T cells in healthy people across ages. Next came a second PCR, run for about 6 to 12 cycles, which used a sample-barcoded 5' primer along with a J-beta primer mix. TCRdb re-derived calls from the 5' RACE reads in MiXCR, one entry per CDR3 protein. Altogether about 830,000 distinct CDR3 sequences are present, 62% being singletons, with the ten largest covering roughly 25%. The CDR3 contains 16 residues. CDR1 MNHNY and CDR2 SVGAGI come from the germline V gene (reference sequence). With 2 bases clipped from V and 0 bases from J, the junction kept 2 bases outside the gene matches. This clonotype was counted only a few times.

This clonotype was sampled from a man younger than 40 in good health. This sequence joins TRBV6-6 and TRBJ2-4; 9 bases match TRBD1. The sample was blood. Written as DNA, the CDR3 is TGTGCCAGCAGTTACGGGACAGGGATAGCCAAAAACATTCAGTACTTC. Protein product: CASSYGTGIAKNIQYF.